This TCR beta chain derives from a study of shared clonotypes between healthy human individuals. Whole-study findings and limits: Rarefaction gave evidence that sorted-subset sequencing remained incomplete despite large depth. Between several donors, naive CD4 clonotypes were shared at a level of about 5%.

Selected positively for CCR7 and CD45RO-negative, naive CD8 cells excluded terminally differentiated effector memory CD45RA+ cells. The donors were adults (healthy and HIV-negative) with no recent acute infections or vaccinations. How the authors handled the data: In the immunoSEQ data, sequences were junction-only and lacked quality scores, so filtering differed. Method: immunoSEQ multiplex PCR; TCRdb's copy keeps in-frame clones and lacks some. The V and J calls and clone size come from that table; D and trimming were worked out from the DNA. This sample yields hundreds of thousands of clones, of which approximately 96% are seen a single time; about 0.12% belongs to the top ten. Worth noting for this clone: Its antigen is undetermined.

Sequencing was performed on naive CD8+ T cells sorted from blood. The receptor comes from a woman under 40 in good health.

Written as DNA, the CDR3 is TGTGCCTGGAGTGTACCGGGACAGGGTATCGAAAAACTGTTTTTT. Translated, it gives CAWSVPGQGIEKLFF. This sequence joins TRBV30 and TRBJ1-4, with TRBD1 identical over 9 bases. The CDR3 has 15 amino acids. V lost 0 bases to trimming and J lost 8 bases; unmatched junction nucleotides: 7. Germline V gene lookup returns CDR1 GTSNPN and CDR2 SVGIG (reference sequence).